This record covers a single T cell receptor beta chain. The CDR3 consists of 17 residues. With V trimmed by 4 bases and J by 7 bases, 16 bases remained unmatched. Germline V gene sequence: CDR1 SGHTA, CDR2 FQGNSA. Produced via immunoSEQ multiplex PCR; TCRdb's table is partial and in-frame only. The sample shows 300,000 to 350,000 clones, roughly 90% of them seen only once. The data stem from a study of blood T cell repertoires in COVID-19. Overall study: Acute and convalescent COVID-19 specimens originated in the United States, Italy and Spain. PBMCs, B-cell-depleted T cells, or T cells were the source of the cDNA or gDNA that made up the material.

This TCR came from a man younger than 45 with COVID-19, enrolled during active disease. This chain joins TRBV7-2 and TRBJ2-7; 10 bases are a match to TRBD2. The sequencing sample was made of peripheral blood. CDR3 sequence reads: CASSSSRTSGSRGEQYF. CDR3 bases: TGTGCCAGCAGCTCTAGCCGGACTAGCGGATCCCGTGGGGAGCAGTACTTC.